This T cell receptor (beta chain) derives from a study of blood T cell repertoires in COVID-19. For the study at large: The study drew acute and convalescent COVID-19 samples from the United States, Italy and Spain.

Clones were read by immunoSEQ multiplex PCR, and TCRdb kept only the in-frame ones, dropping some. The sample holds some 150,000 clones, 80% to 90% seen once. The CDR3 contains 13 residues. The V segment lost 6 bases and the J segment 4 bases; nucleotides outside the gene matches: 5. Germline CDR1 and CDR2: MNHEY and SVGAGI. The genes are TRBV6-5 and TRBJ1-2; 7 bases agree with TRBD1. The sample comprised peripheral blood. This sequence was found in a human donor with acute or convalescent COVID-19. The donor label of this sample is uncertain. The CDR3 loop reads CASSPDRSYGYTF. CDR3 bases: TGTGCCAGCAGCCCGGACAGGTCCTATGGCTACACCTTC.